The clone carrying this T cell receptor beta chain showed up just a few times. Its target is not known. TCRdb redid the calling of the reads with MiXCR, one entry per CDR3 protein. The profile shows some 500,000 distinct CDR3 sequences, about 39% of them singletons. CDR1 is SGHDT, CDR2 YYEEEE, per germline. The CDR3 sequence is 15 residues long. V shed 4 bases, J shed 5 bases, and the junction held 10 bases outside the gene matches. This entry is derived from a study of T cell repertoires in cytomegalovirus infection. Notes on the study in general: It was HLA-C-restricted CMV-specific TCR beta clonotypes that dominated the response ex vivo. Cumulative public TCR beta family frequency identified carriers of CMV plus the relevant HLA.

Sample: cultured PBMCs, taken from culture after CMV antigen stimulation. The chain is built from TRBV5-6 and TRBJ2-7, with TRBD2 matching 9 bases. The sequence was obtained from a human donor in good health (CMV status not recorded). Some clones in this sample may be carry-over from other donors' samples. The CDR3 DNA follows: TGTGCCAGCAGCCCAGGACTAGCGCCGAGGAACGAGCAGTACTTC. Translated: CASSPGLAPRNEQYF.